This T cell receptor (beta chain) was sequenced during a study of T cell responses to AZD1222 COVID-19 vaccine. Clones were read by immunoSEQ multiplex PCR, and TCRdb kept only the in-frame ones, dropping some. The sample lists about 150,000 clones; 85% to 90% were seen once. The sample consisted of peripheral blood, taken 28 days after the second AZD1222 dose. The clonotype was recovered from an adult who received the AZD1222 COVID-19 vaccine.

Here the CDR3 reads CASSPGPGLAGGDTQYF. CDR3 in DNA: TGCGCCAGCAGCCCAGGCCCCGGACTAGCGGGGGGGGATACGCAGTATTTT. The V gene is TRBV4-3, the J gene TRBJ2-3; 15 bases match TRBD2. The CDR3 consists of 17 residues. J gave up 6 bases and V 4 bases, and 8 bases lay outside the gene matches. Germline CDR1 is LGHNA and CDR2 is YSLEER.